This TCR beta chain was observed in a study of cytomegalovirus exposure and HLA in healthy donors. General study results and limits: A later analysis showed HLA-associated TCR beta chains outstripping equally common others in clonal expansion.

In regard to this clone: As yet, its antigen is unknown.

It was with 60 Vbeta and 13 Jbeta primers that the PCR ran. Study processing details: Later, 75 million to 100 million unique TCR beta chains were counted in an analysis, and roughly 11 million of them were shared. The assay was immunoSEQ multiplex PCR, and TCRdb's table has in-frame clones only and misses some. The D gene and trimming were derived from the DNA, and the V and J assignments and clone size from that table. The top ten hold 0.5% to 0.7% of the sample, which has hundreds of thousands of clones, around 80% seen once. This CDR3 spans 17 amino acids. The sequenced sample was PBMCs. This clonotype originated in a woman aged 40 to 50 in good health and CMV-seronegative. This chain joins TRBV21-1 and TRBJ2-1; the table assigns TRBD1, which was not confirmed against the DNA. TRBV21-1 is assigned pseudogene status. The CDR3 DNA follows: TGTGCCAGCAGCAAAGGGAGGCCGGGACAGGGTGTGCATGAGCAGTTCTTC. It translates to CASSKGRPGQGVHEQFF.